One and the same sample provided the 24 T cell receptor beta chains below, sequenced in a study of cytomegalovirus exposure and HLA in healthy donors. A multiplex PCR was run with 60 Vbeta primers and 13 Jbeta primers. Produced via immunoSEQ multiplex PCR; TCRdb's table is partial and in-frame only. The sample includes some 130,000 clones, more than 70% of them seen just once. The sample was PBMCs. These TCRs come from a man aged 25 to 45 in good health and CMV-seronegative.

J is TRBJ2-5 and V is TRBV27, with TRBD1 matching 7 bases. Germline values: CDR1 MNHEY, CDR2 SMNVEV (reference sequence). Trimming at V came to 4 bases and at J to 0 bases, leaving 5 bases not matched to a gene. CDR3 size: 15 residues. This CDR3 is CASSSPDRDQETQYF. Written as DNA, the CDR3 is TGTGCCAGCAGTTCGCCCGACAGGGACCAAGAGACCCAGTACTTC.

The CDR3 reads CASGGLLAGGPGELFF. The CDR3 DNA is TGTGCCAGTGGGGGACTACTAGCGGGAGGGCCCGGGGAGCTGTTTTTT. The V call is TRBV19, the J call TRBJ2-2; TRBD2 matches at 13 bases. Unmatched junction bases numbered 9, after V lost 8 bases and J lost 6 bases. The germline CDR1 and CDR2 sequences are LNHDA and SQIVND (reference sequence). CDR3 length: 16 residues.

The chain employs TRBV5-8 and TRBJ2-6, with TRBD1 as a possible D gene (6 bases). V lost 4 bases to trimming and J lost 2 bases, with 10 bases between them. The CDR3 covers 15 residues. Germline CDR1 and CDR2: SGHTS and YDEGEE. The DNA of the CDR3 is TGTGCCAGCAGCCTCACAGGGACTGGGGCCAACGTCCTGACTTTC. It yields the protein CASSLTGTGANVLTF.

The rearrangement joins TRBV7-6 to TRBJ2-7; 7 positions agree with TRBD1. Germline assignment: CDR1 SGHVS and CDR2 FNYEAQ. The CDR3 totals 15 residues. J gave up 3 bases and V 3 bases, and 8 bases lay outside the gene matches. In DNA, the CDR3 is TGTGCCAGCAGCTTGAGGACAGGTTACAACTACGAGCAGTACTTC. Amino acid sequence: CASSLRTGYNYEQYF.

Only one count was recorded for this clone. The V and J genes are TRBV6-6 and TRBJ2-7, with 9 bases identical to TRBD1. The V gene end was trimmed by 0 bases and the J gene end by 0 bases; junction bases not matched to a gene: 3. The germline gives CDR1 MNHNY, CDR2 SVGAGI (reference sequence). This CDR3 is built from 16 residues. CDR3 sequence (DNA): TGTGCCAGCAGTTACTCGACGGGACAGGGCTCCTACGAGCAGTACTTC. Amino acid sequence: CASSYSTGQGSYEQYF.

The chain is built from TRBV6-5 and TRBJ2-3; 14 nucleotides line up with TRBD2. After removal of 4 bases from V and 8 bases from J, the junction contained 2 bases not matched to a gene. The CDR3 contains 14 residues. Germline V gene data show CDR1 as MNHEY and CDR2 as SVGAGI. Here the CDR3 reads CASSWGLAGATQYF. The CDR3 nucleotides are TGTGCCAGCAGTTGGGGACTAGCGGGAGCTACGCAGTATTTT.

V is TRBV5-4 and J is TRBJ2-5, with a weak D call TRBD1 (6 bases). The ends were cut back, 3 bases at V and 2 bases at J, with 8 bases in the middle. Germline loops: CDR1 SGHNT, CDR2 YYREEE (reference sequence). This CDR3 has 13 residues. CDR3 protein: CASSWTVQETQYF. In DNA form, the CDR3 reads TGTGCCAGCAGCTGGACAGTACAAGAGACCCAGTACTTC.

There are a few counts of this clone. The chain employs TRBV27 and TRBJ2-7, with TRBD1 as a possible D gene (6 bases). The CDR3 has 13 amino acids. Looked up from germline, CDR1 is MNHEY and CDR2 is SMNVEV (reference sequence). V lost 4 bases and J lost 9, with 16 bases in between. This chain's CDR3 is CASSSHRDLGQYF. CDR3 nucleotides: TGTGCCAGCAGTTCCCACAGGGACCTTGGGCAGTACTTC.

The V gene is TRBV9, the J gene TRBJ1-1; 7 bases are a match to TRBD1. The CDR3 has 16 amino acids. V dropped 0 bases and J dropped 2; count of bases not matched to a gene: 7. Germline-derived CDR1 and CDR2 are SGDLS and YYNGEE. DNA for the CDR3: TGTGCCAGCAGCGTAGAGGCAGGGGGTATAAACACTGAAGCTTTCTTT. As protein: CASSVEAGGINTEAFF.

This clone appeared a single time. J is TRBJ2-5 and V is TRBV13, with D perhaps matching TRBD2 (6 bases). Trimming removed 5 bases at V and 3 bases at J, with 16 bases between. The germline V gene encodes CDR1 PRHDT and CDR2 FYEKMQ (reference sequence). The CDR3 runs 15 residues. This chain's CDR3 is CASSPGGAREETQYF. The CDR3, as DNA: TGTGCCAGCAGCCCCGGCGGGGCCCGAGAAGAGACCCAGTACTTC.

The chain is built from TRBV9 and TRBJ1-2; D is ambiguous. This CDR3 region has 13 residues. The germline V and J ends were trimmed by 3 bases and 1 base, with 7 bases remaining between them. From germline, CDR1 is SGDLS and CDR2 YYNGEE. The CDR3 is CASSEDINYGYTF. The CDR3 DNA reads TGTGCCAGCAGCGAAGACATTAACTATGGCTACACCTTC.

The sample holds one count of this clone. This rearrangement joins TRBV6-1 to TRBJ2-7; D might be TRBD2 (6 bases). This CDR3 has 12 residues. Germline CDR1 and CDR2: MNHNS and SASEGT. Trimming removed 7 bases from V and 6 bases from J, with 13 bases in between. The CDR3, as DNA: TGTGCCAGCAACGAAGCGCGGGGCGAGCAGTACTTC. Translated: CASNEARGEQYF.

V usage is TRBV28 and J usage is TRBJ2-7, with D unresolved. The CDR3 loop spans 13 amino acids. Trimming cost V 3 bases and J 3 bases, with 9 bases left between them. Germline V gene data show CDR1 as MDHEN and CDR2 as SYDVKM. The CDR3 nucleotides are TGTGCCAGCAGTTTTCCCGAGTACTACGAGCAGTACTTC. Protein sequence: CASSFPEYYEQYF.

The chain recombines TRBV30 with TRBJ2-7; tentatively, D is TRBD1 (6 bases). This CDR3 has 14 residues. Germline CDR1 GTSNPN, CDR2 SVGIG (reference sequence). V lost 1 base, J lost 0 bases, and 10 bases lay in between. In DNA, the CDR3 is TGTGCCTGGAGTGGTACAGGGAGCTCCTACGAGCAGTACTTC. It yields the protein CAWSGTGSSYEQYF.

V gene TRBV9 combines with J gene TRBJ2-3, with 7 nucleotides matching TRBD2. The CDR3 consists of 14 residues. Per the germline V gene, CDR1 is SGDLS and CDR2 is YYNGEE. After removal of 4 bases from V and 3 bases from J, the junction contained 5 bases not matched to a gene. CDR3 protein: CASSLGGRTDTQYF. The CDR3 bases are TGTGCCAGCAGCTTGGGGGGGAGGACAGATACGCAGTATTTT. The whole variable domain, filled in from reference TRBV9 and TRBJ2-3, reads DSGVTQTPKHLITATGQRVTLRCSPRSGDLSVYWYQQSLDQGLQFLIQYYNGEERAKGNILERFSAQQFPDLHSELNLSSLELGDSALYFCASSLGGRTDTQYFGPGTRLTVL.

V gene TRBV2 combines with J gene TRBJ1-1; D unclear. Trimming pared 8 bases from V and 4 bases from J, leaving 23 bases between. This CDR3 is built from 16 residues. Germline V gene data show CDR1 as SNHLY and CDR2 as FYNNEI. The CDR3 here is CASGGPGLKAGTEAFF. In DNA form, the CDR3 reads TGTGCCAGCGGAGGACCGGGGTTGAAGGCGGGCACTGAAGCTTTCTTT. The full variable domain, in which reference TRBV2 and TRBJ1-1 provide the parts outside the CDR3, is EPEVTQTPSHQVTQMGQEVILRCVPISNHLYFYWYRQILGQKVEFLVSFYNNEISEKSEIFDDQFSVERPDGSNFTLKIRSTKLEDSAMYFCASGGPGLKAGTEAFFGQGTRLTVV.

V is TRBV27 and J is TRBJ2-5; TRBD1 aligns across 7 bases. The DNA end favors TRBJ2-7, so the J call may be wrong. The CDR3 is 16 residues long. Germline V gives CDR1 MNHEY, CDR2 SMNVEV (reference sequence). CDR3 bases: TGTGCCAGCAGTATTGACAGGGATTATAGCTCCTACGAGCAGTACTTC. Residues: CASSIDRDYSSYEQYF.

CDR3 residues: CARGEGQSTYEQYF. The CDR3 DNA is TGTGCCAGGGGAGAGGGACAGTCGACCTACGAGCAGTACTTC. This rearrangement joins TRBV4-2 to TRBJ2-7; TRBD1 matches 7 bases. CDR3 size: 14 residues. Germline V lookup: CDR1 LGHNA, CDR2 YNFKEQ. The V and J ends lost 9 bases and 2 bases, in that order; junction bases with no gene match: 10.

The chain is built from TRBV4-1 and TRBJ2-7; 10 nucleotides agree with TRBD2. The germline CDR1 and CDR2 sequences are MGHRA and YSYEKL. There are 15 residues in the CDR3. Trimming took 1 base from V and 6 from J; bases not matched to a gene: 6. The CDR3 coding sequence is TGCGCCAGCAGCCAAGCCCTAGCGGGAGTACGCGAGCAGTACTTC. Its translation: CASSQALAGVREQYF.

This clone showed up just once. This sequence joins TRBV29-1 and TRBJ2-6; D might be TRBD1 (6 bases). V was pared by 6 bases and J by 1 base, with 13 bases between. Germline values: CDR1 SQVTM, CDR2 ANQGSEA. The CDR3 has 15 amino acids. CDR3: CSVRPQGSGANVLTF. The CDR3 DNA sequence: TGCAGCGTACGACCGCAGGGGTCTGGGGCCAACGTCCTGACTTTC.

V and J are TRBV5-5 and TRBJ1-2, with 9 positions matching TRBD1. The CDR3 is 15 residues long. V shed 4 bases and J 5 bases; nucleotides not matched to a gene: 9. Germline values: CDR1 SGHKS, CDR2 YYEKEE (reference sequence). CDR3 coding DNA: TGTGCCAGCAGCGTATCCGCGGACAGGGGATATGGCTACACCTTC. This codes for CASSVSADRGYGYTF.

The gene calls are TRBV5-1 and TRBJ1-2; 7 positions match TRBD1. Trimming took 4 bases from V and 7 from J; bases not matched to a gene: 4. The CDR3 totals 12 residues. Germline assignment: CDR1 SGHRS and CDR2 YFSETQ. Here the CDR3 DNA reads TGCGCCAGCAGCCCAACAGGGGCTGGCTACACCTTC. As protein: CASSPTGAGYTF.

This clone has just a few counts. This chain connects TRBV11-1 to TRBJ1-4; D gene ambiguous. Germline V CDR1 and CDR2: SGHAT, FQDESV (reference sequence). This CDR3 is built from 14 residues. V was pared by 0 bases and J by 10 bases, with 12 bases between. CDR3 loop: CASSLAPGGPKLFF. The CDR3 DNA sequence: TGTGCCAGCAGCTTAGCCCCCGGAGGACCAAAACTGTTTTTT.

The J gene is TRBJ2-5, the V gene TRBV6-1; 7 nucleotides align to TRBD1. Germline-derived CDR1 and CDR2 are MNHNS and SASEGT. V was clipped by 4 bases and J by 5 bases; unmatched bases: 4. The CDR3 has 13 residues. Here the CDR3 reads CASSGTGEETQYF. The CDR3 nucleotides read TGTGCCAGCAGTGGGACAGGAGAGGAGACCCAGTACTTC.